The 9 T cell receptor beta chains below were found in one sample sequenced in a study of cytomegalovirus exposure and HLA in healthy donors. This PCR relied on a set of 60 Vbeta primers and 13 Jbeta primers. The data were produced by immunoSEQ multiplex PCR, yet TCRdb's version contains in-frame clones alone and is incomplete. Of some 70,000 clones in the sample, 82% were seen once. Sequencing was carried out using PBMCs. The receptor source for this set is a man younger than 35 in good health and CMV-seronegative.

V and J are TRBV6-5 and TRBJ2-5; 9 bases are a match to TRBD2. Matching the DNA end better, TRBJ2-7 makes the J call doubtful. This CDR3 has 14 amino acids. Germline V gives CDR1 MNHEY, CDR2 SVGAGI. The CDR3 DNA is TGTGCCAGCACCTGGGCTAGCGGGGTTCGCGAGCAGTACTTC. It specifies CASTWASGVREQYF.

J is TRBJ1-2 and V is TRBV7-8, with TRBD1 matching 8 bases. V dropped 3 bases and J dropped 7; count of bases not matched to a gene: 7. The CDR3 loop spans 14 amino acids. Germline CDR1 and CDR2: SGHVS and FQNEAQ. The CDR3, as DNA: TGTGCCAGCAGCTTGCTAGGACAGGGAGCTGGCTACACCTTC. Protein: CASSLLGQGAGYTF.

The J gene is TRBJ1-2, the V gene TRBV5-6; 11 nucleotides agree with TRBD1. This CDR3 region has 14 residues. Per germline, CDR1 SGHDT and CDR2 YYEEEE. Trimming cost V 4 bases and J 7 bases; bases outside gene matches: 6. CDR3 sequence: CASSVGQGASGYTF. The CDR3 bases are TGTGCCAGCAGCGTAGGACAGGGGGCGAGTGGCTACACCTTC.

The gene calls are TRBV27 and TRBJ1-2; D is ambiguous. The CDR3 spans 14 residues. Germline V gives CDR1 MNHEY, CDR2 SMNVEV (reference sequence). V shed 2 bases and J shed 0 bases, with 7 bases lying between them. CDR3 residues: CASSLTRTNYGYTF. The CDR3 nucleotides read TGTGCCAGCAGTTTAACCAGAACTAACTATGGCTACACCTTC.

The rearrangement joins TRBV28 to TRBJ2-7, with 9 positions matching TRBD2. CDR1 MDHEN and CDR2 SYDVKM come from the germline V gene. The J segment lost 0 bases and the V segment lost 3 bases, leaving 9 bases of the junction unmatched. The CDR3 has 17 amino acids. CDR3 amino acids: CASSFPPLAGISYEQYF. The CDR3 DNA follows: TGTGCCAGCAGTTTCCCCCCTCTAGCGGGGATCTCCTACGAGCAGTACTTC. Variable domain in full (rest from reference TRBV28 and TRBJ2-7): DVKVTQSSRYLVKRTGEKVFLECVQDMDHENMFWYRQDPGLGLRLIYFSYDVKMKEKGDIPEGYSVSREKKERFSLILESASTNQTSMYLCASSFPPLAGISYEQYFGPGTRLTVT.

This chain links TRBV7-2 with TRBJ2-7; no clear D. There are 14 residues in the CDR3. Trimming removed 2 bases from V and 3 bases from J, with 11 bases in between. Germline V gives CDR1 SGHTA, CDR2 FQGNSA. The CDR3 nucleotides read TGTGCCAGCAGCTTAATATCCGGTCACTACGAGCAGTACTTC. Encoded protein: CASSLISGHYEQYF.

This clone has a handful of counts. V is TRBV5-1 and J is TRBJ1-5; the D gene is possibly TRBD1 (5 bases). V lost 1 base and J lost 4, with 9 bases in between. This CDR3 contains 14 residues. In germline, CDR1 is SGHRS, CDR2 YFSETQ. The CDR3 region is CASSLTAGNQPQHF. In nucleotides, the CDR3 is TGCGCCAGCAGCTTGACGGCAGGGAATCAGCCCCAGCATTTT.

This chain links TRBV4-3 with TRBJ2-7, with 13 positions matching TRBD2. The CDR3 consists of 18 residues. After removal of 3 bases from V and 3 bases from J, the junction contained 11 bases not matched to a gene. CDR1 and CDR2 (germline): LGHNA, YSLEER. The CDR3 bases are TGCGCCAGCAGCCAGATGACTAGCGGGGGGCTTTTATACTACGAGCAGTACTTC. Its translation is CASSQMTSGGLLYYEQYF.

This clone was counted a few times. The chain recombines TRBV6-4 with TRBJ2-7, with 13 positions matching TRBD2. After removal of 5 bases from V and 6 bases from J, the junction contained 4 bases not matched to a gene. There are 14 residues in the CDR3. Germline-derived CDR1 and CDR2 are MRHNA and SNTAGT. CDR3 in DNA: TGTGCCAGCAGTACCGGACTAGCGGGAGCCGAGCAGTACTTC. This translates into CASSTGLAGAEQYF.